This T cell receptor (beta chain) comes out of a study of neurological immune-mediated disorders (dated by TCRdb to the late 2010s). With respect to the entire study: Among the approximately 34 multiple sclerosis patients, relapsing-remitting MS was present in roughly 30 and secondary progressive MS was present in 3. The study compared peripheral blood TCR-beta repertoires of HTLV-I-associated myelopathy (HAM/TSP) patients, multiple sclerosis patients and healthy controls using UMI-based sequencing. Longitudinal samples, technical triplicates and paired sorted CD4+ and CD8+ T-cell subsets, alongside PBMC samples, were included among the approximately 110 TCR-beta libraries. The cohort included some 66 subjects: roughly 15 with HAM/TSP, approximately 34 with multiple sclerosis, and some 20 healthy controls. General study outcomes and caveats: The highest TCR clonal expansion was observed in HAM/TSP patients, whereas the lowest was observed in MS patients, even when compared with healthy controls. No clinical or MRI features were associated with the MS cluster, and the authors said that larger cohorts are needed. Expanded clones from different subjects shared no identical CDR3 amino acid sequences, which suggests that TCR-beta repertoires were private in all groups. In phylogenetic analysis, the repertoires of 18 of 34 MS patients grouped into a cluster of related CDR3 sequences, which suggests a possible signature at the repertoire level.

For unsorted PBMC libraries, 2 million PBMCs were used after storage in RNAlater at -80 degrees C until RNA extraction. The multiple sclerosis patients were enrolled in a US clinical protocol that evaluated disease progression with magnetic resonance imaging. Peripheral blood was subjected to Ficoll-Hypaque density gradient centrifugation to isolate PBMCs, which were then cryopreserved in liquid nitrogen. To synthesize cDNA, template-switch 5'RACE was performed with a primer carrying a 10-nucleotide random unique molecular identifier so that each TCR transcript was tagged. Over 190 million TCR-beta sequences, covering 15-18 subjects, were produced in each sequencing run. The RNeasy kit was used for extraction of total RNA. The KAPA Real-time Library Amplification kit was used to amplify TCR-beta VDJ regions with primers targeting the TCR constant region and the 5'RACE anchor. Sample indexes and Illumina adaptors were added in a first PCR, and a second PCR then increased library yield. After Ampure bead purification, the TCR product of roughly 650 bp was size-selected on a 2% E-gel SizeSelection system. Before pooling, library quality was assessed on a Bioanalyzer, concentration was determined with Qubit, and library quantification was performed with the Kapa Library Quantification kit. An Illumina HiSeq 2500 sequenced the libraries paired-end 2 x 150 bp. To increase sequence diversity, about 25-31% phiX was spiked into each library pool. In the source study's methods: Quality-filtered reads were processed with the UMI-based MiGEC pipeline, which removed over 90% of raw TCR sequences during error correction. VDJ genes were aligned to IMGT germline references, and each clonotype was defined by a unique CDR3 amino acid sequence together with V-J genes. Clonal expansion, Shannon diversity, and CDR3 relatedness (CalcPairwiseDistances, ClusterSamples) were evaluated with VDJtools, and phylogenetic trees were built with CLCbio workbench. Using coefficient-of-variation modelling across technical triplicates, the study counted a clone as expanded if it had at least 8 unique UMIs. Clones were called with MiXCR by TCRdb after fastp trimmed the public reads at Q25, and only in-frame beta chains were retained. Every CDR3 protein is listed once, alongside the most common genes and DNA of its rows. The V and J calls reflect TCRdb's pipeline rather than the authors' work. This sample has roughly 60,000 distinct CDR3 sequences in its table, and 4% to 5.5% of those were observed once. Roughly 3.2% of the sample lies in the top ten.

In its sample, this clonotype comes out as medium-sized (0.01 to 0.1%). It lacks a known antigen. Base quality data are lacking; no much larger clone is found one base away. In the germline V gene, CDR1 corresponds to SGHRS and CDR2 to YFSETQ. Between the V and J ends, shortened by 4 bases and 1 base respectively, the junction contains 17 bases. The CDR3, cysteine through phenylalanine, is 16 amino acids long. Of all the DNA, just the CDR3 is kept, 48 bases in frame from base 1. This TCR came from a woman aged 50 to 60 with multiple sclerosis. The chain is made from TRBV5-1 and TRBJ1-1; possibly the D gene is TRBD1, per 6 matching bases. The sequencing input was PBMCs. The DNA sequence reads TGCGCCAGCAGCCAATCCCCTACAGGGTGGAACACTGAAGCTTTCTTT. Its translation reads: CASSQSPTGWNTEAFF.